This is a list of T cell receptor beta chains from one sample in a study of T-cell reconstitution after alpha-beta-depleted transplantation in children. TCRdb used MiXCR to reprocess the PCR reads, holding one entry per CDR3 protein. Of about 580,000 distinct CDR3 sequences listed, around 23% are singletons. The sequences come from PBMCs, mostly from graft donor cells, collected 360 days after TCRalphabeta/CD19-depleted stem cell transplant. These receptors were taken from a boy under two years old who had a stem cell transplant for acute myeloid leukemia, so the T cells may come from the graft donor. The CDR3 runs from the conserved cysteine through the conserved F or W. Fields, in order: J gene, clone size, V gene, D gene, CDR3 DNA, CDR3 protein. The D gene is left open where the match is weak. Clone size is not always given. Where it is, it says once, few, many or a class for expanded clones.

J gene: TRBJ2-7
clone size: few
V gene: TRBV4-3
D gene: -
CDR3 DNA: TGCGCCAGCAGCCAAGTGCCGGGGATCTACGAGCAGTACTTC
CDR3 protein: CASSQVPGIYEQYF

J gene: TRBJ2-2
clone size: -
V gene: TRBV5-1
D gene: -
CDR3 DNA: TGCGCCAGCACGACAGACGCGAACACCGGGGAGCTGTTTTTT
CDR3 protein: CASTTDANTGELFF

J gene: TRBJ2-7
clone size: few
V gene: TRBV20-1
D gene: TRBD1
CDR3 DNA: TGCAGTGCTAGACCCCCGGGACAGGCCTACGAGCAGTACTTC
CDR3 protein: CSARPPGQAYEQYF

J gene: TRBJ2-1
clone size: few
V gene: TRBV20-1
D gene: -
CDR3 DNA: TGCAGTGCTAGTCGTTTGGGGGGCAATGAGCAGTTCTTC
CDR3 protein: CSASRLGGNEQFF

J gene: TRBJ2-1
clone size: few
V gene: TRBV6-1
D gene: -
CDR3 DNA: TGTGCCAGCACCAAAAGGTGGGGGTCCTACAATGAGCAGTTCTTC
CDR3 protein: CASTKRWGSYNEQFF

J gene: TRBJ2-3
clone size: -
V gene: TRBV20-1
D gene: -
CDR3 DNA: TGCAGTGCCGCGGTTTTGGGGCGAGTCGGCACAGATACGCAGTATTTT
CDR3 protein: CSAAVLGRVGTDTQYF

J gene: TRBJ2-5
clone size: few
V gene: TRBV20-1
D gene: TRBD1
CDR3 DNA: TGCAGTGCTAGATCACCCACGACAGGGTTGGAGACCCAGTACTTC
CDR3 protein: CSARSPTTGLETQYF

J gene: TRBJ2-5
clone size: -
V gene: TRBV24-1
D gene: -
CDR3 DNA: TGTGCCACCAGTTCAGTACTCCAAGAGACCCAGTACTTC
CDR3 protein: CATSSVLQETQYF

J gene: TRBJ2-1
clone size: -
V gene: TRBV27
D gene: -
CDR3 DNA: TGTGCCAGCACCCCGTCCCGCGGGGATCCCTACAATGAGCAGTTCTTC
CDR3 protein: CASTPSRGDPYNEQFF

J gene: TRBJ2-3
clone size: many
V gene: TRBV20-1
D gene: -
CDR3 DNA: TGCAGTGCTGGCCGGGACTTCCCCCCGACAGATACGCAGTATTTT
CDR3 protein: CSAGRDFPPTDTQYF

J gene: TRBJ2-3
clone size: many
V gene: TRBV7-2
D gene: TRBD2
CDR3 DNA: TGTGCCAGCAGCTTTATAGCGGGGACGCTGGATACGCAGTATTTT
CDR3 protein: CASSFIAGTLDTQYF

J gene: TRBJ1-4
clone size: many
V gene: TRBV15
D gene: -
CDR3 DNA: TGTGCCACCAGCAGAGTTACTAATGAAAAACTGTTTTTT
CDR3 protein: CATSRVTNEKLFF

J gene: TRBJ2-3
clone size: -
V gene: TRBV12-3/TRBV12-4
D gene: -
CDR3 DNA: TGTGCCAGCAGTTTACGAGGGCGGTTTGCAGATACGCAGTATTTT
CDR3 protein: CASSLRGRFADTQYF

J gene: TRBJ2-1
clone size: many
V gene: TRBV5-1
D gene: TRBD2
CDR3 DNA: TGCGCCAGCAGACCGACTAGCGGGGGGCCCTCCTACAATGAGCAGTTCTTC
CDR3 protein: CASRPTSGGPSYNEQFF

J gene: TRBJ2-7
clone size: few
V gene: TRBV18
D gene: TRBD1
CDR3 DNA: TGTGCCAGCTCACTCGGGACAGCTATCTACGAGCAGTACTTC
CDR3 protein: CASSLGTAIYEQYF

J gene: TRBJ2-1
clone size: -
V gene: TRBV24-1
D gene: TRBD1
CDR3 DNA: TGTGCCACCAGCGCCGGACAGGGGGCATATGAGCAGTTCTTC
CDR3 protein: CATSAGQGAYEQFF

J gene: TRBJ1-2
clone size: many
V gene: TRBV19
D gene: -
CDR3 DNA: TGTGCCAGTAGTATAGACGGCATCCTCTATGGCTACACCTTC
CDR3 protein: CASSIDGILYGYTF